Reported below is one T cell receptor (beta chain). Its specificity is unknown. An end of the junction differs from the germline gene, which may be a read error. Some clones are missing from TCRdb's copy, which holds only in-frame ones; the method was immunoSEQ multiplex PCR. The sample has over 70,000 clones; 70% to 90% are singletons. The germline V gene encodes CDR1 SSHAT and CDR2 FNYEAQ (reference sequence). This CDR3 region has 14 residues. This entry comes from a study of T cells in localized non-small cell lung cancer. Notes on the study in general: Elevated blood T cell density was associated with longer overall survival. Turning up in adjacent lung were a median approximately 58 of the top 100 tumor clones. Among the tissues sampled, uninvolved adjacent lung had the highest T cell clonality, above tumor.

This TCR was sampled from a male donor aged 60 or over with stage III squamous cell lung carcinoma. Sequencing was performed on peripheral blood, taken before any cancer treatment. The chain employs TRBV7-7 and TRBJ2-3; D is possibly TRBD1 (5 bases). In DNA form, the CDR3 reads TGTGCTAGCAGCCAAACGACAGTCACAGATACGCAGTATTTT. Translation gives CASSQTTVTDTQYF.